Each of the 15 T cell receptor beta chains below was sequenced from the same sample in a study of shared clonotypes between healthy human individuals. Repertoires were generated with immunoSEQ multiplex PCR, while TCRdb's copy carries only in-frame clones and drops some. The sample lists 2,100,000 or so clones, about 94% occurring once. The sequenced material came from naive CD4+ T cells sorted from blood. Subset meaning: CD45RA+ positively selected. The source of these receptors is a man younger than 30 in good health.

The chain recombines TRBV27 with TRBJ2-5; no clear D gene. Deletions cut 0 bases from V and 5 bases from J, with 4 bases between. The CDR3 has 12 residues. Looked up from germline, CDR1 is MNHEY and CDR2 is SMNVEV (reference sequence). The chain's CDR3 is CASSLSRETQYF. CDR3 bases: TGTGCCAGCAGTTTATCACGGGAGACCCAGTACTTC.

The V call is TRBV25-1, the J call TRBJ1-1; tentatively, D is TRBD1 (5 bases). The CDR3 has 13 residues. V lost 6 bases to trimming and J lost 2 bases, with 10 bases between them. CDR1 is MGHDK, CDR2 SYGVNS, per germline. The CDR3 is CASRPDRNTEAFF. The DNA for the CDR3 is TGTGCCAGCAGGCCAGACAGAAACACTGAAGCTTTCTTT.

Note on this clone: This CDR3 is also generated by other DNA sequences in the sample. This rearrangement joins TRBV6-5 to TRBJ1-2; 8 bases map to TRBD1. The V gene's germline CDR1 is MNHEY and CDR2 SVGAGI. J lost 8 bases, V lost 1 base, and 6 bases had no gene match. There are 14 residues in the CDR3. Written as DNA, the CDR3 is TGTGCCAGCAGTTACTTAGGGACAGGCTACGGCTACACCTTC. Translating gives CASSYLGTGYGYTF.

With respect to this clone: Different DNA sequences within this sample yield the same CDR3. The rearrangement uses TRBV4-2 and TRBJ2-7; weak D call: TRBD1 (6 bases). V shed 4 bases and J shed 2 bases, with 12 bases lying between them. Germline CDR1 reads LGHNA; CDR2 reads YNFKEQ. The CDR3 has 14 residues. CDR3 bases: TGTGCCAGCAGCCGACCCGGACAGACCTACGAGCAGTACTTC. This translates into CASSRPGQTYEQYF.

The rearrangement links TRBV5-1 to TRBJ2-2, with 11 bases fitting TRBD2. Germline V CDR1 and CDR2: SGHRS, YFSETQ. The CDR3 covers 18 residues. Losses at the gene ends were 4 bases for V and 0 bases for J; bases not matched to a gene: 8. The CDR3 DNA is TGCGCCAGCAGCACTGGCACACTAGCGGGAGCGAACACCGGGGAGCTGTTTTTT. Its protein product is CASSTGTLAGANTGELFF.

The chain combines TRBV7-2 with TRBJ1-6; 7 nucleotides align to TRBD1. This CDR3 has 15 residues. V lost 6 bases and J lost 7; bases outside the gene matches: 9. In germline, CDR1 is SGHTA, CDR2 FQGNSA. This chain's CDR3 is CASSFGTAQNSPLHF. As DNA, the CDR3 is TGTGCCAGCAGTTTCGGGACAGCACAGAATTCACCCCTCCACTTT.

This sequence joins TRBV6-5 and TRBJ1-2; D ambiguous. The V gene's germline CDR1 is MNHEY and CDR2 SVGAGI. V was shortened by 0 bases and J by 7 bases, with 6 bases between the two germline ends. The CDR3 runs 12 residues. As DNA, the CDR3 is TGTGCCAGCAGTTACTCGATGGGTGGCTACACCTTC. Amino acids: CASSYSMGGYTF.

The genes are TRBV28 and TRBJ2-3; the D gene is possibly TRBD1 (6 bases). Trimming removed 6 bases from V and 2 bases from J, with 21 bases in between. This CDR3 has 17 residues. The germline V gene has CDR1 MDHEN and CDR2 SYDVKM. The CDR3 sequence: CASSATGYRTTTDTQYF. CDR3 nucleotide sequence: TGTGCCAGCAGCGCTACAGGGTACCGTACCACCACAGATACGCAGTATTTT.

The chain uses TRBV27 and TRBJ2-1; 10 nucleotides align to TRBD1. Germline V gene data show CDR1 as MNHEY and CDR2 as SMNVEV (reference sequence). With 4 bases clipped from V and 4 bases from J, the junction kept 7 bases outside the gene matches. The CDR3 totals 16 residues. CDR3 amino acids: CASSSSQGQGYNEQFF. CDR3 sequence (DNA): TGTGCCAGCAGTTCATCCCAGGGACAGGGGTACAATGAGCAGTTCTTC.

The chain carries TRBV30 and TRBJ2-1; 9 positions match TRBD2. Looked up from germline, CDR1 is GTSNPN and CDR2 is SVGIG (reference sequence). V was clipped by 0 bases and J by 2 bases; unmatched bases: 5. The CDR3 runs to 16 residues. CDR3 protein: CAWSVRLAGPYNEQFF. The CDR3 DNA reads TGTGCCTGGAGTGTACGTCTAGCGGGACCCTACAATGAGCAGTTCTTC.

This clone has a handful of counts. This chain uses TRBV28 with TRBJ2-7; D gene ambiguous. The CDR3 sequence is 11 residues long. Trimming took off 6 bases at V and 3 bases at J, with 6 bases between the two ends. In germline, CDR1 is MDHEN, CDR2 SYDVKM. CDR3 bases: TGTGCCAGCAGACAACACTACGAGCAGTACTTC. Protein: CASRQHYEQYF. The whole variable domain, filled in from reference TRBV28 and TRBJ2-7, reads DVKVTQSSRYLVKRTGEKVFLECVQDMDHENMFWYRQDPGLGLRLIYFSYDVKMKEKGDIPEGYSVSREKKERFSLILESASTNQTSMYLCASRQHYEQYFGPGTRLTVT.

CDR3 coding DNA: TGTGCCAGCAGCTGGAGCGGGGGCCTCTACGAGCAGTACTTC. Its translation: CASSWSGGLYEQYF. V is TRBV4-2 and J is TRBJ2-7, with 8 bases fitting TRBD2. Trimming removed 5 bases from V and 3 bases from J; junction bases left unmatched: 6. CDR1 is LGHNA, CDR2 YNFKEQ, per germline. This CDR3 is 14 amino acids long.

This clone is a singleton in its sample. J is TRBJ2-5 and V is TRBV7-2, with D perhaps TRBD2 (9 bases). V gave up 10 bases and J gave up 5 bases, with 17 bases separating them. From germline, CDR1 is SGHTA and CDR2 FQGNSA. This CDR3 is built from 13 residues. CDR3 loop: CATGGGRGETQYF. The CDR3 DNA sequence: TGTGCCACAGGGGGCGGGAGGGGTGAGACCCAGTACTTC.

The rearrangement links TRBV29-1 to TRBJ2-2; tentative D call: TRBD2 (6 bases). The CDR3 is made up of 13 amino acids. Deletions cut 4 bases from V and 3 bases from J, with 9 bases between. The V gene's germline CDR1 is SQVTM and CDR2 ANQGSEA. CDR3 protein: CSVVGSYTGELFF. The DNA of the CDR3 is TGCAGCGTTGTCGGGAGTTACACCGGGGAGCTGTTTTTT.

As concerns this clone: Additional DNA sequences in this sample encode the identical CDR3. This chain connects TRBV11-2 to TRBJ1-3; D perhaps matches TRBD1 (5 bases). Trimming removed 8 bases from V and 4 bases from J, with 15 bases in between. The CDR3 has 14 amino acids. Germline CDR1 reads SGHAT; CDR2 reads FQNNGV. The CDR3 protein is CASAFKGSGNTIYF. The CDR3, as DNA: TGTGCCAGCGCTTTCAAGGGGTCCGGAAACACCATATATTTT. Filled out from reference TRBV11-2 and TRBJ1-3, the complete variable domain reads EAGVAQSPRYKIIEKRQSVAFWCNPISGHATLYWYQQILGQGPKLLIQFQNNGVVDDSQLPKDRFSAERLKGVDSTLKIQPAKLEDSAVYLCASAFKGSGNTIYFGEGSWLTVV.